The rows below give T cell receptor beta chains drawn from one sample of a study. TCRdb redid the calling of the RT-PCR reads with MiXCR, one entry per CDR3 protein. Of fewer than 800,000 distinct CDR3 sequences detected, approximately 14% appear once; the ten largest clones hold roughly 3.9%. Sequences were obtained from memory CD4+ T cells from blood. Receptors originate from a female donor in good health, serving as a healthy control. CDR3s include the opening cysteine and the closing phenylalanine or tryptophan. Fields, in order: D gene, J gene, V gene, clone size, CDR3 protein, CDR3 DNA. A D gene is named only where the DNA matches it firmly. Size is stated for part of the rows, as once, few or many counts, or as a class when the clone is expanded.

.	TRBJ2-2	TRBV21-1	.	CASSKGDRTGELFF	TGTGCCAGCAGCAAAGGGGACAGGACCGGGGAGCTGTTTTTT
.	TRBJ2-7	TRBV27	few	CASSLNQDSYEQYF	TGTGCCAGCAGTTTGAATCAGGACTCCTACGAGCAGTACTTC
.	TRBJ2-1	TRBV29-1	many	CSGIGSYRYEQFF	TGCAGCGGAATAGGGTCCTACCGGTATGAGCAGTTCTTC
.	TRBJ2-3	TRBV12-3/TRBV12-4	many	CASRGGGSSARYTDTQYF	TGTGCCAGCAGAGGAGGGGGTAGTAGCGCGCGCTACACAGATACGCAGTATTTT
TRBD1	TRBJ1-1	TRBV18	once	CASSSRQGAQNTEAFF	TGTGCCAGCTCATCCCGACAGGGGGCTCAGAACACTGAAGCTTTCTTT
TRBD1	TRBJ2-7	TRBV5-1	many	CASSSQTGIDEQYF	TGCGCCAGCAGCTCCCAGACAGGGATCGACGAGCAGTACTTC
.	TRBJ2-5	TRBV20-1	.	CSAPLAHIPQETQYF	TGCAGTGCTCCTTTGGCACATATTCCCCAAGAGACCCAGTACTTC
.	TRBJ1-1	TRBV6-5	.	CASSYERPNTEAFF	TGTGCCAGCAGTTACGAACGCCCGAACACTGAAGCTTTCTTT
.	TRBJ1-1	TRBV6-6	.	CASSRDSGTEAFF	TGTGCCAGCAGTCGCGATTCGGGCACTGAAGCTTTCTTT
.	TRBJ2-3	TRBV2	.	CASSVERAGTDTQYF	TGTGCCAGCAGTGTAGAGAGGGCCGGGACAGATACGCAGTATTTT
.	TRBJ1-5	TRBV6-1	few	CASSEMSAGRQPQHF	TGTGCCAGCAGTGAAATGTCAGCGGGGAGACAGCCCCAGCATTTT
.	TRBJ1-6	TRBV6-2/TRBV6-3	.	CASKRADSPLHF	TGTGCCAGCAAGAGGGCTGATTCACCCCTCCACTTT
TRBD2	TRBJ2-1	TRBV7-2	few	CASSLEATSVSNEQFF	TGTGCCAGCAGCTTAGAAGCGACTAGCGTAAGCAATGAGCAGTTCTTC
.	TRBJ2-5	TRBV7-7	.	CASSSTPFETQYF	TGTGCTAGCAGCTCTACCCCCTTTGAGACCCAGTACTTC
.	TRBJ1-5	TRBV5-8	.	CASRGFHSNQPQHF	TGTGCCAGCCGAGGATTCCATAGCAATCAGCCCCAGCATTTT
.	TRBJ2-5	TRBV7-9	many	CASSQEQETQYF	TGTGCCAGCAGCCAAGAACAAGAGACCCAGTACTTC
TRBD2	TRBJ2-3	TRBV2	.	CASSLIAGVPTDTQYF	TGTGCCAGCAGTCTAATAGCGGGAGTACCCACAGATACGCAGTATTTT
.	TRBJ1-1	TRBV15	.	CATNRQAKANTEAFF	TGTGCCACCAACCGACAGGCCAAAGCGAACACTGAAGCTTTCTTT
.	TRBJ1-3	TRBV2	.	CVSSEAGAGITIYF	TGTGTCAGCAGTGAAGCAGGGGCTGGAATCACCATATATTTT
.	TRBJ1-1	TRBV20-1	.	CSASLTGGTEAFF	TGCAGTGCTAGTTTGACTGGGGGAACTGAAGCTTTCTTT
.	TRBJ1-5	TRBV15	once	CATSRDQGVGDQPQHF	TGTGCCACCAGCAGAGATCAAGGTGTGGGGGATCAGCCCCAGCATTTT
.	TRBJ1-2	TRBV7-2	many	CASSETASLANYGYTF	TGTGCCAGCAGCGAGACAGCTAGTTTAGCTAACTATGGCTACACCTTC
.	TRBJ1-1	TRBV2	few	CASTPTVSEQVYTEAFF	TGTGCCAGCACCCCAACTGTCTCCGAACAGGTTTACACTGAAGCTTTCTTT
.	TRBJ1-4	TRBV6-5	few	CASSYRSATNEKLFF	TGTGCCAGCAGTTACAGGTCGGCAACTAATGAAAAACTGTTTTTT
.	TRBJ2-1	TRBV20-1	few	CSARVGGLIMNEQFF	TGCAGTGCTAGAGTAGGCGGTTTAATCATGAATGAGCAGTTCTTC
.	TRBJ1-5	TRBV6-1	few	CASVPGILGSNQPQHF	TGTGCCAGCGTCCCAGGGATTCTCGGGAGCAATCAGCCCCAGCATTTT
.	TRBJ2-5	TRBV5-6	few	CASSRRQDRGETQYF	TGTGCCAGCAGCCGTCGTCAGGACCGGGGTGAGACCCAGTACTTC
.	TRBJ1-2	TRBV29-1	many	CSVDQGAGGYTF	TGCAGCGTTGATCAAGGGGCCGGTGGCTACACCTTC
.	TRBJ2-7	TRBV28	.	CASSLSWEGEQYF	TGTGCCAGCAGTTTATCCTGGGAAGGCGAGCAGTACTTC
.	TRBJ2-5	TRBV4-3	many	CASSQGLSETQYF	TGCGCCAGCAGCCAGGGACTCAGCGAGACCCAGTACTTC
.	TRBJ2-3	TRBV6-5	many	CASSYTPYGTDTQYF	TGTGCCAGCAGTTATACGCCTTATGGCACAGATACGCAGTATTTT
.	TRBJ2-1	TRBV12-3/TRBV12-4	many	CASSPGLNFYNEQFF	TGTGCCAGCAGCCCGGGGCTTAATTTCTACAATGAGCAGTTCTTC
.	TRBJ2-7	TRBV10-3	.	CAISDSTGPLYEQYF	TGTGCCATCAGTGACTCGACAGGCCCCCTCTACGAGCAGTACTTC
TRBD1	TRBJ2-6	TRBV20-1	few	CSARDRRRGHFSGANVLTF	TGCAGTGCTAGAGATCGGCGCAGGGGGCACTTCTCTGGGGCCAACGTCCTGACTTTC
TRBD1	TRBJ1-1	TRBV6-2/TRBV6-3	.	CASTRAGGSEAFF	TGTGCCAGCACCCGCGCAGGGGGCTCTGAAGCTTTCTTT
.	TRBJ1-1	TRBV7-6	many	CASSLDRGNTEAFF	TGTGCCAGCAGCTTAGATCGGGGGAACACTGAAGCTTTCTTT
.	TRBJ2-7	TRBV11-2	.	CASSLGTELSYEQYF	TGTGCCAGCAGCTTAGGGACAGAACTCTCCTACGAGCAGTACTTC
TRBD2	TRBJ2-1	TRBV20-1	.	CSASGTSGGSYNEQFF	TGCAGTGCTAGCGGTACTAGCGGGGGCTCCTACAATGAGCAGTTCTTC
.	TRBJ1-3	TRBV20-1	few	CSARSLWDDSGNTIYF	TGCAGTGCTAGAAGCCTGTGGGATGATTCTGGAAACACCATATATTTT
TRBD1	TRBJ2-5	TRBV18	many	CASSSGQGLKETQYF	TGTGCCAGCTCGTCGGGACAGGGGCTTAAAGAGACCCAGTACTTC
.	TRBJ2-4	TRBV7-3	many	CASSSSRTENIQYF	TGTGCCAGCAGCTCCTCTCGGACAGAAAACATTCAGTACTTC